These 11 T cell receptor beta chains were all obtained from the same sample, sequenced in a study of blood T cell repertoires in COVID-19. Sequencing was performed with immunoSEQ multiplex PCR; in TCRdb, only in-frame clones are kept and a portion is missing. The data show around 120,000 clones, with 70% to 90% seen just once and 2% to 2.5% held by the top ten. Specimen: peripheral blood. All receptors come from a human donor in a cohort sampled during active COVID-19.

The chain is built from TRBV7-9 and TRBJ1-2; tentative D call: TRBD1 (6 bases). V was trimmed by 5 bases and J by 3 bases, leaving 10 bases between them. Germline CDR1 and CDR2: SEHNR and FQNEAQ (reference sequence). CDR3 length: 13 amino acids. The CDR3: CASSLTGDYGYTF. The CDR3 nucleotides are TGTGCCAGCAGCCTGACAGGTGACTATGGCTACACCTTC.

The count of this clone is one. The rearrangement links TRBV9 to TRBJ2-1, with 9 positions matching TRBD2. V gave up 4 bases and J gave up 4 bases; unmatched junction bases: 15. The CDR3 spans 18 residues. Per germline, CDR1 SGDLS and CDR2 YYNGEE. DNA for the CDR3: TGTGCCAGCAGCCCCGAGGGCGGGAGGGTCTTTGGGTACAATGAGCAGTTCTTC. Translated: CASSPEGGRVFGYNEQFF.

The count of this clone is one. The chain recombines TRBV6-6 with TRBJ1-2; D is perhaps TRBD1 (5 bases). The CDR3 covers 12 residues. CDR1 MNHNY and CDR2 SVGAGI come from the germline V gene (reference sequence). V lost 4 bases, J lost 6 bases, and 9 bases lay in between. The CDR3: CASSSWGDGYTF. DNA for the CDR3: TGTGCCAGCAGTTCTTGGGGGGATGGCTACACCTTC.

Here the CDR3 DNA reads TGTGCCACCAGTGTTACCGGGACAGGGTCCGGCTATGGCTACACCTTC. This translates into CATSVTGTGSGYGYTF. The V call is TRBV24-1, the J call TRBJ1-2, with 9 bases aligning to TRBD1. The V gene's germline CDR1 is KGHDR and CDR2 SFDVKD. Trimming removed 5 bases from V and 4 bases from J; junction bases left unmatched: 10. There are 16 residues in the CDR3.

The rearrangement links TRBV6-2 or TRBV6-3 to TRBJ1-1; D ambiguous. The CDR3 length is 13 residues. Trimming cost V 2 bases and J 5 bases, with 9 bases left between them. Germline V gene sequence: CDR1 MNHEY, CDR2 SVGEGT. The CDR3 bases are TGTGCCAGCAGTTACATGGGGAGGACTGAAGCTTTCTTT. Amino acid sequence: CASSYMGRTEAFF.

V is TRBV6-2 or TRBV6-3 and J is TRBJ2-1, with 7 positions matching TRBD2. Trimming took 0 bases from V and 2 from J; bases not matched to a gene: 13. The CDR3 is 19 residues long. Germline loops: CDR1 MNHEY, CDR2 SVGEGT. The chain's CDR3 is CASSYSNPLGGNPYNEQFF. The CDR3 DNA follows: TGTGCCAGCAGTTACTCGAACCCGTTGGGGGGGAACCCCTACAATGAGCAGTTCTTC.

The chain uses TRBV7-9 and TRBJ2-3; 9 bases line up with TRBD1. The germline V gene encodes CDR1 SEHNR and CDR2 FQNEAQ (reference sequence). J gave up 4 bases and V 4 bases, and 15 bases lay outside the gene matches. The CDR3 covers 18 residues. Here the CDR3 reads CASSSPGQGWGLADTQYF. In DNA form, the CDR3 reads TGTGCCAGCAGCTCCCCGGGACAGGGTTGGGGCCTTGCAGATACGCAGTATTTT.

The chain combines TRBV6-5 with TRBJ2-7, with 10 bases that match TRBD2. The CDR3 has 15 amino acids. Germline assignment: CDR1 MNHEY and CDR2 SVGAGI. Trimming at V came to 2 bases and at J to 3 bases, leaving 4 bases not matched to a gene. CDR3 bases: TGTGCCAGCAGTTACGGGATAGCGGGGGGCTACGAGCAGTACTTC. It yields the protein CASSYGIAGGYEQYF.

The V call is TRBV19, the J call TRBJ1-1, with a weak D call TRBD1 (6 bases). This CDR3 contains 13 residues. Looked up from germline, CDR1 is LNHDA and CDR2 is SQIVND (reference sequence). V dropped 3 bases and J dropped 7 bases, with 12 bases sitting between them. The CDR3 DNA reads as TGTGCCAGTAGTATTCAGGGGTTGAGTGAAGCTTTCTTT. Translating gives CASSIQGLSEAFF. The full variable domain, in which reference TRBV19 and TRBJ1-1 provide the parts outside the CDR3, is DGGITQSPKYLFRKEGQNVTLSCEQNLNHDAMYWYRQDPGQGLRLIYYSQIVNDFQKGDIAEGYSVSREKKESFPLTVTSAQKNPTAFYLCASSIQGLSEAFFGQGTRLTVV.

The chain uses TRBV9 and TRBJ2-3, with 12 bases matching TRBD2. Germline V gives CDR1 SGDLS, CDR2 YYNGEE. This CDR3 contains 16 residues. V lost 4 bases and J lost 4; bases outside the gene matches: 7. CDR3 in DNA: TGTGCCAGCAGCCTTAGACTAGCGGGGGTCGCAGATACGCAGTATTTT. This translates into CASSLRLAGVADTQYF. Together with reference TRBV9 and TRBJ2-3, the CDR3 gives the full variable domain: DSGVTQTPKHLITATGQRVTLRCSPRSGDLSVYWYQQSLDQGLQFLIQYYNGEERAKGNILERFSAQQFPDLHSELNLSSLELGDSALYFCASSLRLAGVADTQYFGPGTRLTVL.

This chain connects TRBV11-2 to TRBJ2-1; 13 bases are a match to TRBD2. This CDR3 region has 20 residues. Germline CDR1 and CDR2: SGHAT and FQNNGV. With 0 bases clipped from V and 7 bases from J, the junction kept 15 bases outside the gene matches. The chain's CDR3 is CASSLDLRPGLAGKDNEQFF. For the CDR3, the DNA is TGTGCCAGCAGCTTAGATTTGCGGCCGGGACTAGCGGGAAAGGATAATGAGCAGTTCTTC.